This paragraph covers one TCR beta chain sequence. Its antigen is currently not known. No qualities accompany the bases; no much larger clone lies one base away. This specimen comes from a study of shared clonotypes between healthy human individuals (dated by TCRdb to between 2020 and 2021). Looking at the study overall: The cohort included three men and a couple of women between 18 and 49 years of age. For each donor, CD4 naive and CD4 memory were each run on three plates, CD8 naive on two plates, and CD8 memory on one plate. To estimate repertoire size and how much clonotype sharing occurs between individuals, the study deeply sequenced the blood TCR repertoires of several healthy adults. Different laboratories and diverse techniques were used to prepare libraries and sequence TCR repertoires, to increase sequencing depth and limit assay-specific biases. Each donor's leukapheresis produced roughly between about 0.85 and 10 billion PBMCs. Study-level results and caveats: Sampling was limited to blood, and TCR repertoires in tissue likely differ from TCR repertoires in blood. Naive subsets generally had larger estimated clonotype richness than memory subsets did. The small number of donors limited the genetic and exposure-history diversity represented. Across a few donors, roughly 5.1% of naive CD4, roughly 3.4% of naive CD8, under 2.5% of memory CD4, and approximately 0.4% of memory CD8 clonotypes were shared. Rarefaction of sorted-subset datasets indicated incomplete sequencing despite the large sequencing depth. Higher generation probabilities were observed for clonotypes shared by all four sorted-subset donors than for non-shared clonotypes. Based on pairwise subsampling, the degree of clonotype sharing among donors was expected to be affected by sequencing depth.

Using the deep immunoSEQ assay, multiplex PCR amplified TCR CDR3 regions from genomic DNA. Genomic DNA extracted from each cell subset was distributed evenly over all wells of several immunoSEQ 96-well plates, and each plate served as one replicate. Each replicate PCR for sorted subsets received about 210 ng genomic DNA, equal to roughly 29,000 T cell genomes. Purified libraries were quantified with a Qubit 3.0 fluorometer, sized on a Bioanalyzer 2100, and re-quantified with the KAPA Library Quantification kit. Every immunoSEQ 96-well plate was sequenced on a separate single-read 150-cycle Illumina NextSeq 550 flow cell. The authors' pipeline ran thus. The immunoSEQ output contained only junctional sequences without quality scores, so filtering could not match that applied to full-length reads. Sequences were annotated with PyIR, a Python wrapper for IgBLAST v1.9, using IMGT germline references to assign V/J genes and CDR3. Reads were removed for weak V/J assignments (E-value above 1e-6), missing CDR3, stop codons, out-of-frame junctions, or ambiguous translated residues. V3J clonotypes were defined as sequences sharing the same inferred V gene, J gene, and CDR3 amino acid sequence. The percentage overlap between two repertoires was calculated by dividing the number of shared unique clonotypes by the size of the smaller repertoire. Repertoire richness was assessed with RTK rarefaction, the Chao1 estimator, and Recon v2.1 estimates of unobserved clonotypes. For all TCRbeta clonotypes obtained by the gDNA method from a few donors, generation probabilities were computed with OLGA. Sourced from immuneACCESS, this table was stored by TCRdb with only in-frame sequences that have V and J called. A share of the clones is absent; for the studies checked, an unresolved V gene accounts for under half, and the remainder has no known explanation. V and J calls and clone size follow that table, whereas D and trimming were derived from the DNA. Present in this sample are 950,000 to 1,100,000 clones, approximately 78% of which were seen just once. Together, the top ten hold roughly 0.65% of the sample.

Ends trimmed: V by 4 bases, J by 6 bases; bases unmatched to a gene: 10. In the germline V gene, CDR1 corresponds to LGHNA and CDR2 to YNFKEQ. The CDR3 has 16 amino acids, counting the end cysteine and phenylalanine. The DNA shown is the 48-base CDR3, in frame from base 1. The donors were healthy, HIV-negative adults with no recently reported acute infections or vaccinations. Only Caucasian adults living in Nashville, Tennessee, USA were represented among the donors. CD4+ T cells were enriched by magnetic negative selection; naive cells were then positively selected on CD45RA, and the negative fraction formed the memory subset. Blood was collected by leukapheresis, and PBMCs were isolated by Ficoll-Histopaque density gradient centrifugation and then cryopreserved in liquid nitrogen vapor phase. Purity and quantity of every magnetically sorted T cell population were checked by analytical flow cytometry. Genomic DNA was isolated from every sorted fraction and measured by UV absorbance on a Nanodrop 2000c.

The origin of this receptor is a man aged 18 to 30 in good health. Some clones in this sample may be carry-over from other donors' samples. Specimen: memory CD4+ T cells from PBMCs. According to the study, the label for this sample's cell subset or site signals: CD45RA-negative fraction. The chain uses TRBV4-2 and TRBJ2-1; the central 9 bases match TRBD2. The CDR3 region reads CASSRLGAGGVNEQFF. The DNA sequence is TGTGCCAGCAGCCGCCTGGGTGCGGGAGGGGTCAATGAGCAGTTCTTC.